This is a list of T cell receptor beta chains from one sample in a study of T cells in localized non-small cell lung cancer. Measured with immunoSEQ multiplex PCR; TCRdb has only the in-frame clones, and not every one. The sample lists tens of thousands of clones; approximately 88% were seen once. The sequencing here drew on peripheral blood, taken before any cancer treatment. Receptors originate from a man aged 40 to 69 with stage I squamous cell lung carcinoma. Both conserved end residues are part of each CDR3. A D gene is named only where the DNA matches it firmly. A clone size is listed for some rows: how often the clone was seen (once, few, many), or a class if it is expanded.

>TRBD2|TRBV10-1|.|TRBJ2-2|20
CASRKSTGSGGAKNTGELFF
TGCGCCAGCAGAAAGAGCACGGGTAGCGGGGGGGCCAAAAACACCGGGGAGCTGTTTTTT
>.|TRBV28|.|TRBJ1-5|13
CASSFASNQPQHF
TGTGCCAGCAGTTTCGCTTCAAATCAGCCCCAGCATTTT
>.|TRBV5-8|.|TRBJ2-7|14
CASSLGVGVYEQYF
TGTGCCAGCAGCCTAGGGGTGGGGGTCTACGAGCAGTACTTC
>.|TRBV13|.|TRBJ1-1|11
CASRRGTEAFF
TGTGCCAGTCGAAGGGGCACTGAAGCTTTCTTT
>TRBD1|TRBV7-9|.|TRBJ2-3|14
CASSLGQGADTQYF
TGTGCCAGCAGCTTGGGACAGGGGGCAGATACGCAGTATTTT
>.|TRBV7-2|.|TRBJ1-2|17
CASSSGTKVLSFYGYTF
TGTGCCAGCAGCTCAGGGACGAAGGTTTTGAGTTTCTATGGCTACACCTTC
>.|TRBV2|.|TRBJ2-3|15
CASRFLAEETDTQYF
TGTGCCAGCAGATTTTTAGCAGAAGAAACAGATACGCAGTATTTT
>.|TRBV6-5|.|TRBJ2-2|15
CASGPGGGNTGELFF
TGTGCCAGCGGCCCAGGGGGGGGGAACACCGGGGAGCTGTTTTTT
>.|TRBV12-5|.|TRBJ2-7|14
CASGLARLIHEQYF
TGTGCTAGTGGTTTGGCCCGATTGATCCACGAGCAGTACTTC
>TRBD2|TRBV5-1|.|TRBJ2-7|15
CASSLVGGAKYEQYF
TGCGCCAGCAGCTTGGTCGGGGGGGCCAAGTACGAGCAGTACTTC
>TRBD1|TRBV2|.|TRBJ2-1|15
CASSDRGSSYNEQFF
TGTGCCAGCAGTGACAGGGGGAGCTCCTACAATGAGCAGTTCTTC
>TRBD1|TRBV6-5|.|TRBJ1-4|14
CASRKTGGNEKLFF
TGTGCCAGCAGAAAGACAGGGGGGAATGAAAAACTGTTTTTT
>.|TRBV27|.|TRBJ2-1|15
CASSLGQGIYNEQFF
TGTGCCAGCAGTTTAGGGCAGGGTATCTACAATGAGCAGTTCTTC
>TRBD2|TRBV4-1|.|TRBJ2-5|15
CASSQDGLGRETQYF
TGCGCCAGCAGCCAAGATGGACTAGGGCGGGAGACCCAGTACTTC
>TRBD1|TRBV7-2|.|TRBJ1-2|14
CASSLGGGSYGYTF
TGTGCCAGCAGCCTGGGAGGGGGCTCATATGGCTACACCTTC
>TRBD2|TRBV7-2|.|TRBJ2-7|13
CASTPRGTSKQYF
TGTGCCAGCACCCCCCGGGGGACTAGCAAGCAGTACTTC
>TRBD1|TRBV7-9|.|TRBJ2-1|15
CASSLTGQGANEQFF
TGTGCCAGCAGCTTAACGGGACAGGGGGCCAATGAGCAGTTCTTC
>.|TRBV6-1|once|TRBJ1-2|18
CASSEDGLGRAEGYGYTF
TGTGCCAGCAGTGAAGATGGGCTTGGAAGGGCAGAAGGGTATGGCTACACCTTC
>TRBD1|TRBV5-1|once|TRBJ1-2|17
CASSTGTELNFNYGYTF
TGCGCCAGCAGCACGGGGACAGAACTTAACTTTAACTATGGCTACACCTTC
>TRBD1|TRBV11-3|.|TRBJ1-1|13
CASSSQGETEAFF
TGTGCCAGCAGCTCACAGGGGGAAACTGAAGCTTTCTTT